The 21 T cell receptor beta chains below all came from one sample that was sequenced in a study of cytomegalovirus exposure and HLA in healthy donors. PCR used 60 Vbeta primers and 13 Jbeta primers. TCRdb keeps only in-frame clones here, not all; method: immunoSEQ multiplex PCR. The table shows approximately 150,000 clones, with roughly 67% occurring only once. Material for sequencing was PBMCs. The receptors stem from a woman under 30 in good health and CMV-seropositive.

Concerning this clone: Germline is not matched at one junction end, which may reflect a read error. This rearrangement joins TRBV7-9 to TRBJ2-7; 8 nucleotides align to TRBD2. The CDR3 is made up of 12 amino acids. Germline lookup yields CDR1 SEHNR and CDR2 FQNEAQ (reference sequence). CDR3 residues: CSSSRGGLEQYF. As DNA, the CDR3 is TGTTCCAGCAGCCGGGGGGGGCTCGAGCAGTACTTC.

The J gene is TRBJ2-5, the V gene TRBV2; 8 bases fit TRBD2. V gave up 1 base and J gave up 13 bases; unmatched junction bases: 11. CDR1 SNHLY and CDR2 FYNNEI come from the germline V gene. CDR3 length: 14 residues. The CDR3 DNA is TGTGCCAGCAGTGAAGGGGGCCCCGGGGGGGCCCCGTACTTC. This sequence encodes CASSEGGPGGAPYF.

This clone has just a few counts. This chain connects TRBV9 to TRBJ2-1; D gene unclear. The CDR3 extends over 13 amino acids. Germline CDR1 and CDR2: SGDLS and YYNGEE. With 3 bases removed from V and 4 bases from J, the gap between germline ends came to 8 bases. The CDR3 loop is CASSAYIYNEQFF. The CDR3 DNA reads as TGTGCCAGCAGCGCGTATATTTACAATGAGCAGTTCTTC.

The CDR3 reads CASGRQGKETQYF. DNA of the CDR3: TGTGCCAGCGGACGACAGGGGAAAGAGACCCAGTACTTC. This chain uses TRBV6-5 with TRBJ2-5, with 8 bases identical to TRBD1. The J segment lost 3 bases and the V segment lost 8 bases, leaving 5 bases of the junction unmatched. The CDR3 has 13 residues. The V gene's germline CDR1 is MNHEY and CDR2 SVGAGI.

The chain combines TRBV6-1 with TRBJ1-5; 7 nucleotides align to TRBD1. The ends lost 4 bases at V and 5 bases at J; junction bases unmatched: 14. The germline V gene has CDR1 MNHNS and CDR2 SASEGT. The CDR3 consists of 17 residues. The CDR3 reads CASSGDSRYMGDQPQHF. In DNA form, the CDR3 reads TGTGCCAGCAGTGGGGACAGTCGGTATATGGGGGATCAGCCCCAGCATTTT.

The count of this clone is one. The chain has TRBV9 and TRBJ1-1, with D maybe TRBD1 (6 bases). Looked up from germline, CDR1 is SGDLS and CDR2 is YYNGEE. The CDR3 contains 16 residues. Trimming stripped 4 bases from V and 3 bases from J, with 19 bases between. CDR3 sequence: CASSPRQVGGDTEAFF. CDR3 sequence (DNA): TGTGCCAGCAGCCCCCGACAGGTGGGGGGGGACACTGAAGCTTTCTTT.

This chain uses TRBV5-8 with TRBJ2-5, with 10 bases aligning to TRBD2. The V segment lost 2 bases and the J segment 0 bases; nucleotides outside the gene matches: 4. Germline V CDR1 and CDR2: SGHTS, YDEGEE. CDR3 length: 16 residues. In nucleotides, the CDR3 is TGTGCCAGCAGCTTTGGTACTAGCGGGAACCAAGAGACCCAGTACTTC. Amino acids: CASSFGTSGNQETQYF.

In this sample, this clone turned up a few times. The chain has TRBV7-9 and TRBJ1-1; TRBD1 matches at 9 bases. The V gene's germline CDR1 is SEHNR and CDR2 FQNEAQ (reference sequence). The CDR3 is 17 amino acids. Trimming at V came to 1 base and at J to 3 bases, leaving 9 bases not matched to a gene. The CDR3 DNA follows: TGTGCCAGCAGCTTAGTTACAGGGGGCTTCGGTTACACTGAAGCTTTCTTT. Amino acids: CASSLVTGGFGYTEAFF.

This clone was seen once. The chain joins TRBV4-3 to TRBJ1-5; unclear D gene. Germline V CDR1 and CDR2: LGHNA, YSLEER. Trimming took off 1 base at V and 9 bases at J, with 10 bases between the two ends. There are 13 residues in the CDR3. The CDR3 sequence: CASSQGPGGPQHF. The CDR3 region has the DNA TGCGCCAGCAGCCAAGGCCCGGGTGGGCCCCAGCATTTT.

The chain combines TRBV14 with TRBJ2-2; TRBD1 is a possible D gene (5 bases). This CDR3 region has 16 residues. Germline assignment: CDR1 SGHDN and CDR2 FVKESK. With 4 bases removed from V and 6 bases from J, the gap between germline ends came to 18 bases. CDR3 DNA: TGTGCCAGCAGCCGCTCGCCGCTACCAGGGCCCGGGGAGCTGTTTTTT. This encodes CASSRSPLPGPGELFF.

The chain combines TRBV4-2 with TRBJ1-4; D gene ambiguous. CDR1 and CDR2 (germline): LGHNA, YNFKEQ. Trimming shortened V by 1 base and J by 8 bases, and 14 bases separated the two germline ends. The CDR3 is made up of 15 amino acids. CDR3 coding DNA: TGTGCCAGCAGCCAAGCGTGGAACAGTGGAGAAAAACTGTTTTTT. It is translated as CASSQAWNSGEKLFF.

The V gene is TRBV7-9, the J gene TRBJ1-4; D perhaps matches TRBD1 (5 bases). Deletions cut 4 bases from V and 5 bases from J, with 11 bases between. This CDR3 contains 14 residues. Germline lookup yields CDR1 SEHNR and CDR2 FQNEAQ (reference sequence). CDR3 region: CASSSARQNEKLFF. The CDR3 region has the DNA TGTGCCAGCAGCTCGGCCCGACAGAATGAAAAACTGTTTTTT.

This sequence joins TRBV30 and TRBJ2-7; D unresolved. Trimming cost V 2 bases and J 6 bases, with 8 bases left between them. CDR3 length equals 11 residues. CDR1 and CDR2 (germline): GTSNPN, SVGIG (reference sequence). CDR3 coding DNA: TGTGCCTGGAGTTACAGTCGCGAGCAGTACTTC. Translation: CAWSYSREQYF.

J is TRBJ2-1 and V is TRBV5-1; a possible D gene is TRBD2 (6 bases). CDR3 length: 16 residues. Deletions cut 5 bases from V and 2 bases from J, with 17 bases between. From germline, CDR1 is SGHRS and CDR2 YFSETQ. The CDR3 coding sequence is TGCGCCAGCAGGCGGGACTCAAGCCAGCCCTACAATGAGCAGTTCTTC. Protein: CASRRDSSQPYNEQFF.

The V and J genes are TRBV4-1 and TRBJ2-7; D is perhaps TRBD2 (6 bases). Looked up from germline, CDR1 is MGHRA and CDR2 is YSYEKL. V was trimmed by 1 base and J by 0 bases, leaving 13 bases between them. This CDR3 comprises 16 residues. The CDR3 nucleotides read TGCGCCAGCAGCCAAGGTGGAGGGCCGAGCTCCTACGAGCAGTACTTC. Its protein is CASSQGGGPSSYEQYF.

The rearrangement joins TRBV9 to TRBJ2-1; perhaps TRBD2 as D (5 bases). The CDR3 covers 12 residues. Trimming removed 2 bases from V and 7 bases from J, with 7 bases in between. CDR1 and CDR2 from the germline V gene are SGDLS and YYNGEE. CDR3 sequence: CASSVRRNEQFF. As DNA, the CDR3 is TGTGCCAGCAGCGTCAGGAGGAATGAGCAGTTCTTC.

V is TRBV9 and J is TRBJ1-6; unclear D gene. This CDR3 has 14 residues. V was shortened by 0 bases and J by 6 bases, with 7 bases between the two germline ends. In germline, CDR1 is SGDLS, CDR2 YYNGEE. The chain's CDR3 is CASSVGELNSPLHF. The CDR3 region has the DNA TGTGCCAGCAGCGTAGGTGAACTTAATTCACCCCTCCACTTT. The whole variable domain, remainder taken from reference TRBV9 and TRBJ1-6, is DSGVTQTPKHLITATGQRVTLRCSPRSGDLSVYWYQQSLDQGLQFLIQYYNGEERAKGNILERFSAQQFPDLHSELNLSSLELGDSALYFCASSVGELNSPLHFGNGTRLTVT.

V usage is TRBV7-6 and J usage is TRBJ2-1, with TRBD2 matching over 13 bases. The CDR3 contains 16 residues. Unmatched junction bases numbered 8, after V lost 5 bases and J lost 7 bases. CDR1 is SGHVS, CDR2 FNYEAQ, per germline. CDR3 in amino acids: CASSPLLAGGRNEQFF. CDR3 nucleotide sequence: TGTGCCAGCAGCCCGCTACTAGCGGGGGGGAGGAATGAGCAGTTCTTC.

This chain joins TRBV6-5 and TRBJ2-7, with a weak D call TRBD1 (6 bases). Germline V CDR1 and CDR2: MNHEY, SVGAGI. The CDR3 sequence is 11 residues long. The V gene lost 2 bases and the J gene lost 11 bases, with 10 bases spanning the gap. CDR3 protein: CASSYNRVEYF. DNA of the CDR3: TGTGCCAGCAGTTACAACAGGGTTGAGTACTTC.

This clone was found a few times. V gene TRBV6-6 combines with J gene TRBJ2-7; weak D call: TRBD2 (7 bases). The CDR3 consists of 13 residues. Germline values: CDR1 MNHNY, CDR2 SVGAGI (reference sequence). V gave up 9 bases and J gave up 2 bases, with 14 bases separating them. The CDR3 region is CASSKGGTYEQYF. The CDR3 nucleotides are TGTGCCAGTTCGAAGGGGGGGACCTACGAGCAGTACTTC.

The rearrangement joins TRBV4-3 to TRBJ2-1, with TRBD2 matching over 11 bases. The CDR3 contains 17 residues. CDR1 and CDR2 from the germline V gene are LGHNA and YSLEER. V lost 1 base to trimming and J lost 9 bases; unmatched junction nucleotides: 11. The CDR3 is CASSQVILAGGGGEQFF. The DNA of the CDR3 is TGCGCCAGCAGCCAAGTCATCCTAGCGGGGGGTGGGGGTGAGCAGTTCTTC.